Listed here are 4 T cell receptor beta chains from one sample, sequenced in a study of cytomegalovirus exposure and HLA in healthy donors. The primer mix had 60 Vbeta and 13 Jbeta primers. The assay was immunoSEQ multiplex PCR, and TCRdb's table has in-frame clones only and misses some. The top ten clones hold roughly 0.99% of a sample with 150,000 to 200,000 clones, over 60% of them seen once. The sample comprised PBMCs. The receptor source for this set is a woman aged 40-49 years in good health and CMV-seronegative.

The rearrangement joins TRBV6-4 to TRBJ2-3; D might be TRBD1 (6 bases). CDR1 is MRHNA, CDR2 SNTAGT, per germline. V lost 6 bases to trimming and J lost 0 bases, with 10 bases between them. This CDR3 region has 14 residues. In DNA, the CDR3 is TGTGCCAGCAGCCGGGACACCAGCACAGATACGCAGTATTTT. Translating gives CASSRDTSTDTQYF.

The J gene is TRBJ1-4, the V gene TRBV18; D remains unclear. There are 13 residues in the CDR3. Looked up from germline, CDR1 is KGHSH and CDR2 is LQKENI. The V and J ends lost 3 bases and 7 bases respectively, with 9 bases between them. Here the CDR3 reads CASSPGRGEKLFF. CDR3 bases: TGTGCCAGCTCACCTGGGCGGGGTGAAAAACTGTTTTTT. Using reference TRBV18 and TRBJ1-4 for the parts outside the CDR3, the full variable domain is NAGVMQNPRHLVRRRGQEARLRCSPMKGHSHVYWYRQLPEEGLKFMVYLQKENIIDESGMPKERFSAEFPKEGPSILRIQQVVRGDSAAYFCASSPGRGEKLFFGSGTQLSVL.

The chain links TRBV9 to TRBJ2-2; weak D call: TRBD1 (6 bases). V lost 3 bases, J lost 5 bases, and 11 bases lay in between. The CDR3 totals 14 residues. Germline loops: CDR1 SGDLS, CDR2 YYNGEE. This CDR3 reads CASSDLRGTGELFF. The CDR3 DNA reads TGTGCCAGCAGCGACCTCAGGGGTACCGGGGAGCTGTTTTTT.

CDR3 DNA: TGTGCCAGCAGTGAACAGGGCGCAGGGGTTAATGAGCAGTTCTTC. Translating gives CASSEQGAGVNEQFF. The gene calls are TRBV6-1 and TRBJ2-1, with D perhaps matching TRBD1 (6 bases). V lost 2 bases to trimming and J lost 7 bases, with 15 bases between them. Germline V gene lookup returns CDR1 MNHNS and CDR2 SASEGT. The CDR3 contains 15 residues.